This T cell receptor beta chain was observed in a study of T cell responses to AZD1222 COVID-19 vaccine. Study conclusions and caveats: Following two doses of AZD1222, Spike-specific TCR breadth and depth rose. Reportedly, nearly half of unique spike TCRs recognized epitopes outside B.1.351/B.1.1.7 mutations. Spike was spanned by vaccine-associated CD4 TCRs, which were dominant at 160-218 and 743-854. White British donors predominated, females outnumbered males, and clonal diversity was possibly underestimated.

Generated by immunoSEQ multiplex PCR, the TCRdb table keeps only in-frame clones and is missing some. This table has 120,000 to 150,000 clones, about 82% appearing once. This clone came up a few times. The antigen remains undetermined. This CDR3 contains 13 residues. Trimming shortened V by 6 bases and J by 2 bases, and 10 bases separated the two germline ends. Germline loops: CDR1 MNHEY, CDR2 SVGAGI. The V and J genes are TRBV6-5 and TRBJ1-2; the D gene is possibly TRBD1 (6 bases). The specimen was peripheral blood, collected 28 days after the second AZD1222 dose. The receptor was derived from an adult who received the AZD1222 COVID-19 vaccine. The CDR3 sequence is CASSRGTNYGYTF. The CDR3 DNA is TGTGCCAGCAGCCGGGGGACAAACTATGGCTACACCTTC.